This entry lists 12 T cell receptor beta chains sequenced from one sample in a study of CD8+ T cells in alopecia areata. Noted treatment: oral pan-JAK inhibitor, 5-10 mg twice daily. Extracted from the samples, RNA was reverse transcribed into cDNA to serve as the sequencing template. Using immunoSEQ multiplex PCR, the repertoire was profiled, and TCRdb retains in-frame clones only, with some absent. This table holds 130,000 or so clones, about 88% found once. Here the sequenced sample was CD8+ T cells sorted from blood, taken at week 4, from a patient treated with tofacitinib. Source of these receptors: a human donor with alopecia areata.

This rearrangement joins TRBV9 to TRBJ2-3; the match to TRBD1 covers 10 bases. CDR1 and CDR2 (germline): SGDLS, YYNGEE. V gave up 5 bases and J gave up 3 bases; unmatched junction bases: 6. The CDR3 has 15 residues. CDR3 DNA: TGTGCCAGCAGTTACCGGGACAGGGGAACAGATACGCAGTATTTT. Translation gives CASSYRDRGTDTQYF.

V gene TRBV6-5 combines with J gene TRBJ2-1; D remains ambiguous. CDR3 length: 15 residues. CDR1 and CDR2 (germline): MNHEY, SVGAGI. V was pared by 2 bases and J by 2 bases, with 10 bases between. CDR3 loop: CASSYDGNPYNEQFF. The CDR3 DNA reads as TGTGCCAGCAGTTACGACGGAAACCCCTACAATGAGCAGTTCTTC.

The chain recombines TRBV29-1 with TRBJ1-1, with 9 positions matching TRBD1. CDR3 length: 13 amino acids. CDR1 SQVTM and CDR2 ANQGSEA come from the germline V gene. Germline trimming cut 5 bases from V and 5 bases from J; bases unmatched to any gene: 6. CDR3 region: CSVPWTGETEAFF. In nucleotides, the CDR3 is TGCAGCGTTCCTTGGACAGGGGAAACTGAAGCTTTCTTT.

This sequence joins TRBV5-6 and TRBJ2-7, with 8 positions matching TRBD2. The CDR3 sequence is 15 residues long. V was clipped by 3 bases and J by 2 bases; unmatched bases: 7. The germline gives CDR1 SGHDT, CDR2 YYEEEE. The CDR3 sequence: CASSSNLGLAYEQYF. CDR3 DNA: TGTGCCAGCAGCTCGAACCTGGGACTAGCCTACGAGCAGTACTTC.

By share, this clone counts as medium-sized. The chain couples TRBV6-4 to TRBJ2-6, with TRBD1 matching 11 bases. The CDR3 length is 16 residues. V lost 4 bases, J lost 2 bases, and 1 base stayed unmatched. Germline V gene sequence: CDR1 MRHNA, CDR2 SNTAGT. The CDR3 nucleotides are TGTGCCAGCAGTGGGACAGGGGGCGCTGGGGCCAACGTCCTGACTTTC. This sequence encodes CASSGTGGAGANVLTF.

In this sample, this clone turned up a few times. The chain combines TRBV7-9 with TRBJ1-2; D ambiguous. V was trimmed by 1 base and J by 5 bases, leaving 8 bases between them. In germline, CDR1 is SEHNR, CDR2 FQNEAQ (reference sequence). The CDR3 extends over 13 amino acids. Here the CDR3 reads CASSLGEPYGYTF. CDR3 sequence (DNA): TGTGCCAGCAGCTTAGGGGAACCTTATGGCTACACCTTC.

The chain recombines TRBV27 with TRBJ2-7, with D unresolved. CDR1 MNHEY and CDR2 SMNVEV come from the germline V gene (reference sequence). The ends were cut back, 3 bases at V and 3 bases at J, with 9 bases in the middle. CDR3 size: 13 residues. The CDR3: CASSFKNRYEQYF. In nucleotides, the CDR3 is TGTGCCAGCAGTTTCAAGAACCGCTACGAGCAGTACTTC.

This clone appeared a single time. The V and J genes are TRBV2 and TRBJ1-5, with D possibly being TRBD1 (5 bases). From germline, CDR1 is SNHLY and CDR2 FYNNEI. The CDR3 length is 14 residues. Trimming removed 8 bases at V and 0 bases at J, with 11 bases between. The DNA of the CDR3 is TGTGCCAGCTCCGACAGCTCTAGCAATCAGCCCCAGCATTTT. Its protein product is CASSDSSSNQPQHF.

The chain has TRBV27 and TRBJ1-1; no clear D gene. Trimming cost V 8 bases and J 9 bases, with 13 bases left between them. Germline CDR1 and CDR2: MNHEY and SMNVEV (reference sequence). The CDR3 spans 11 residues. DNA of the CDR3: TGTGCCAGCGAAGGTAGGGAGAAAGCTTTCTTT. The encoded protein is CASEGREKAFF.

The rearrangement links TRBV13 to TRBJ1-2; maybe TRBD1 (5 bases). The V gene's germline CDR1 is PRHDT and CDR2 FYEKMQ (reference sequence). Trimming removed 5 bases at V and 6 bases at J, with 13 bases between. This CDR3 spans 13 amino acids. CDR3 DNA sequence: TGTGCCAGCAGCCCGGACCGGGGCAATGGCTACACCTTC. Amino acids: CASSPDRGNGYTF.

This rearrangement joins TRBV30 to TRBJ2-1; D call uncertain. The CDR3 sequence is 11 residues long. Germline CDR1 and CDR2: GTSNPN and SVGIG (reference sequence). Trimming stripped 5 bases from V and 5 bases from J, with 7 bases between. The CDR3 sequence is CAWGLDNEQFF. In nucleotides, the CDR3 is TGTGCCTGGGGATTGGACAATGAGCAGTTCTTC.

This clone appeared once. V gene TRBV10-2 combines with J gene TRBJ2-7, with no clear D. Trimming removed 3 bases at V and 3 bases at J, with 3 bases between. Germline-derived CDR1 and CDR2 are WSHSY and SAAADI. The CDR3 has 11 amino acids. The CDR3, as DNA: TGCGCCAGCAGTGATTTCTACGAGCAGTACTTC. This sequence encodes CASSDFYEQYF.